This T cell receptor beta chain came from a study of blood T cell repertoires in COVID-19. About the research overall: Samples representing acute and convalescent COVID-19 were sourced from the United States, Italy and Spain.

Original analysis: Nucleated cell number was recorded as an estimate derived from reference gene primer amplification. Profiling relied on immunoSEQ multiplex PCR, and the TCRdb table lists in-frame clones only, not all of them. V, J and clone size are taken as reported in that table, and D and trimming were inferred from the DNA itself. The data contain 200,000 or so clones, more than 65% of them seen just once; the ten biggest clones take up 7% to 9%. Enrollees, about 18 to 89 years old, lived in fewer than 25 US areas. Cohort 3 recovery required two negative PCRs, clearance, or symptom resolution. V was trimmed by 2 bases and J by 1 base, leaving 11 bases between them. CDR3 length: 15 amino acids. Germline values: CDR1 SGHVS, CDR2 FQNEAQ.

This TCR was recovered from a middle-aged man who had recovered from COVID-19. Sequencing was done on a sample of PBMCs or T cells enriched from blood (not recorded which). This sequence joins TRBV7-8 and TRBJ1-1, with D possibly matching TRBD1 (6 bases). In DNA form, the CDR3 reads TGTGCCAGCAGCTTAATAGGGGGAAAGAACACTGAAGCTTTCTTT. It codes for CASSLIGGKNTEAFF.